What follows are 20 T cell receptor beta chains derived from one specimen sequenced in a study of OX40 agonist ivuxolimab in advanced cancers. The table came from immunoSEQ multiplex PCR; TCRdb's copy has only in-frame clones and leaves some out. The data contain about 38,000 clones, about four fifths of them singletons. The sample here was CD4+ or CD8+ T cells sorted from blood, taken in a trial of the OX40 agonist ivuxolimab. Every receptor here comes from an adult with an advanced solid tumor such as melanoma, head and neck, liver or kidney cancer.

V gene TRBV15 combines with J gene TRBJ2-1; 13 nucleotides line up with TRBD2. The junction had 11 bases not matched to a gene; V was cut back by 3 bases and J by 9 bases. From germline, CDR1 is LNHNV and CDR2 YYDKDF (reference sequence). The CDR3 has 17 amino acids. Here the CDR3 DNA reads TGTGCCACCAGCAGCTCCGGACTAGCGGGAGTGGAGGGTGAGCAGTTCTTC. Residues: CATSSSGLAGVEGEQFF.

The J gene is TRBJ2-2, the V gene TRBV6-1; maybe TRBD2 (5 bases). Germline V CDR1 and CDR2: MNHNS, SASEGT. CDR3 length: 15 residues. V lost 6 bases and J 6 bases, leaving 17 bases between the germline ends. This CDR3 is CASRAPRGKPGELFF. In DNA, the CDR3 is TGTGCCAGCAGGGCCCCCAGAGGGAAGCCCGGGGAGCTGTTTTTT.

The chain's CDR3 is CASRRGSSYEQYF. The CDR3 coding sequence is TGTGCCAGCCGTCGGGGGAGCTCCTACGAGCAGTACTTC. The chain carries TRBV11-2 and TRBJ2-7; D is perhaps TRBD2 (6 bases). CDR3 length equals 13 residues. Trimming shortened V by 8 bases and J by 0 bases, and 11 bases separated the two germline ends. Germline CDR1 is SGHAT and CDR2 is FQNNGV.

The rearrangement links TRBV28 to TRBJ2-1; 11 bases agree with TRBD2. The CDR3 is 16 amino acids. The V and J ends lost 6 bases and 4 bases, in that order; junction bases with no gene match: 8. CDR1 MDHEN and CDR2 SYDVKM come from the germline V gene. The CDR3 here is CASSQGTSGMYNEQFF. DNA of the CDR3: TGTGCCAGCAGCCAAGGGACTAGCGGAATGTACAATGAGCAGTTCTTC.

As to this clone: It differs at one base from a far larger clone, so likely a read error. DNA of the CDR3: TGTGCCAGCAGCCATCCAGGCGTCGGCACCGGGGAGCTGTTTTTT. This translates into CASSHPGVGTGELFF. The chain is built from TRBV4-2 and TRBJ2-2, with unresolved D. In germline, CDR1 is LGHNA, CDR2 YNFKEQ. Trimming cost V 3 bases and J 4 bases, with 12 bases left between them. The CDR3 has 15 amino acids.

The table lists this clone with a count of one. The gene calls are TRBV7-9 and TRBJ2-5, with 10 bases that match TRBD2. The J call is uncertain, as TRBJ2-7 better fits the DNA end. Germline-derived CDR1 and CDR2 are SEHNR and FQNEAQ (reference sequence). CDR3 length equals 15 residues. The CDR3 region is CASSSSGRHSYEQYF. The CDR3 DNA is TGTGCCAGCAGCTCTAGCGGGAGACACTCCTACGAGCAGTACTTC.

V is TRBV19 and J is TRBJ1-4, with D possibly TRBD1 on 5 matching bases. V was clipped by 7 bases and J by 2 bases, with 11 bases between them. CDR1 LNHDA and CDR2 SQIVND come from the germline V gene (reference sequence). This CDR3 has 14 amino acids. In DNA, the CDR3 is TGTGCCAGTACCGATGGGGGGACTAATGAAAAACTGTTTTTT. It is translated as CASTDGGTNEKLFF.

The CDR3 sequence: CASSLYAGPATGELFF. The CDR3 DNA is TGTGCCAGCAGCTTATATGCAGGGCCCGCCACCGGGGAGCTGTTTTTT. The J gene is TRBJ2-2, the V gene TRBV7-9, with a tentative D call TRBD1 (5 bases). Trimming pared 2 bases from V and 4 bases from J, leaving 14 bases between. This CDR3 contains 16 residues. CDR1 is SEHNR and CDR2 is FQNEAQ in the germline V gene (reference sequence).

The rearrangement uses TRBV19 and TRBJ2-1; 11 nucleotides line up with TRBD2. CDR3 length equals 17 residues. Trimming cost V 2 bases and J 8 bases; bases outside gene matches: 11. The germline V gene encodes CDR1 LNHDA and CDR2 SQIVND (reference sequence). The CDR3 here is CASSIRSGRAAIHEQFF. CDR3 nucleotides: TGTGCCAGTAGTATACGTAGCGGGAGGGCCGCTATACATGAGCAGTTCTTC.

In its sample, this clone ranks as medium-sized. The chain carries TRBV5-1 and TRBJ2-4, with 9 positions matching TRBD2. Germline V gives CDR1 SGHRS, CDR2 YFSETQ. V gave up 3 bases and J gave up 5 bases; unmatched junction bases: 3. This CDR3 contains 14 residues. The CDR3 DNA reads as TGCGCCAGCAGCTCAGCGGGAGGCCAAAACATTCAGTACTTC. Translated: CASSSAGGQNIQYF.

The count of this clone is one. The chain recombines TRBV4-2 with TRBJ2-7, with 8 positions matching TRBD1. CDR1 is LGHNA, CDR2 YNFKEQ, per germline. The CDR3 consists of 15 residues. The J segment lost 7 bases and the V segment lost 5 bases, leaving 13 bases of the junction unmatched. The CDR3 nucleotides are TGTGCCAGCAGCTACTCCTTGGACAGGGAATTAGAGCAGTACTTC. This translates into CASSYSLDRELEQYF.

CDR3 bases: TGCGCCAGCAGCCAAGAAGATTGGGTGGGTGAGACCCAGTACTTC. Translating gives CASSQEDWVGETQYF. The chain is built from TRBV4-1 and TRBJ2-5; D is unresolved. The length of the CDR3 is 15 residues. The germline V gene has CDR1 MGHRA and CDR2 YSYEKL. V was cut by 0 bases and J by 5 bases, with 13 bases left in between.

The chain carries TRBV9 and TRBJ1-2; 9 bases line up with TRBD1. Germline V gene data show CDR1 as SGDLS and CDR2 as YYNGEE. There are 14 residues in the CDR3. J was trimmed by 4 bases and V by 3 bases; bases with no gene match: 4. The CDR3 nucleotides read TGTGCCAGCAGCGGGGGACAGGGAGGCTATGGCTACACCTTC. This codes for CASSGGQGGYGYTF.

This clone has only one observation. The chain is built from TRBV5-1 and TRBJ2-5; D unclear. Trimming pared 0 bases from V and 5 bases from J, leaving 2 bases between. This CDR3 is built from 11 residues. Germline CDR1 reads SGHRS; CDR2 reads YFSETQ. The CDR3 bases are TGCGCCAGCAGCTTGGATGAGACCCAGTACTTC. Amino acid sequence: CASSLDETQYF.

This chain joins TRBV12-5 and TRBJ2-5; tentatively, D is TRBD2 (6 bases). Germline V lookup: CDR1 LGHNT, CDR2 FRNRAP. This CDR3 has 15 residues. Trimming left V 2 bases short and J 5 bases short, with 15 bases between. The CDR3 spells CASGLQIEGGETQYF. The CDR3 nucleotides read TGTGCTAGTGGTTTGCAGATAGAAGGAGGGGAGACCCAGTACTTC. Full variable domain (missing parts from reference TRBV12-5 and TRBJ2-5): DARVTQTPRHKVTEMGQEVTMRCQPILGHNTVFWYRQTMMQGLELLAYFRNRAPLDDSGMPKDRFSAEMPDATLATLKIQPSEPRDSAVYFCASGLQIEGGETQYFGPGTRLLVL.

The chain is built from TRBV28 and TRBJ1-2, with D tentatively TRBD1 (5 bases). CDR1 MDHEN and CDR2 SYDVKM come from the germline V gene. Trimming left V 6 bases short and J 6 bases short, with 11 bases between. This CDR3 spans 12 amino acids. This CDR3 is CASRAGTDGYTF. DNA for the CDR3: TGTGCCAGCAGAGCCGGGACCGATGGCTACACCTTC.

This clone was observed once. V gene TRBV4-1 combines with J gene TRBJ2-3, with D tentatively TRBD1 or TRBD2 (5 bases each). There are 15 residues in the CDR3. Trimming stripped 6 bases from V and 6 bases from J, with 19 bases between. Germline CDR1 and CDR2: MGHRA and YSYEKL. The CDR3 DNA reads as TGCGCCAGCAGTCCTGAGGGACGTAGCGTCGATACGCAGTATTTT. This gives the protein CASSPEGRSVDTQYF.

V and J are TRBV28 and TRBJ1-5; tentative D call: TRBD1 (6 bases). Germline V CDR1 and CDR2: MDHEN, SYDVKM. V was trimmed by 2 bases and J by 7 bases, leaving 9 bases between them. The CDR3 contains 13 residues. CDR3 coding DNA: TGTGCCAGCAGTTTAAACCAGGGGCAGCCCCAGCATTTT. Residues: CASSLNQGQPQHF.

Of note for this clone: The sample carries other DNA sequences with the same CDR3. The V and J genes are TRBV9 and TRBJ2-5, with no clear D. Trimming removed 3 bases from V and 2 bases from J, with 11 bases in between. Germline-derived CDR1 and CDR2 are SGDLS and YYNGEE. This CDR3 has 14 amino acids. The DNA for the CDR3 is TGTGCCAGCAGCGCCTCGGACGGACAAGAGACCCAGTACTTC. Its translation is CASSASDGQETQYF.

V is TRBV10-2 and J is TRBJ2-4; 10 nucleotides align to TRBD2. Looked up from germline, CDR1 is WSHSY and CDR2 is SAAADI. This CDR3 comprises 16 residues. Losses at the gene ends were 5 bases for V and 9 bases for J; bases not matched to a gene: 13. DNA of the CDR3: TGCGCCAGCAGTCGTACGAGCGGGGGGGCTTCGGGCATTCAGTACTTC. Protein product: CASSRTSGGASGIQYF.